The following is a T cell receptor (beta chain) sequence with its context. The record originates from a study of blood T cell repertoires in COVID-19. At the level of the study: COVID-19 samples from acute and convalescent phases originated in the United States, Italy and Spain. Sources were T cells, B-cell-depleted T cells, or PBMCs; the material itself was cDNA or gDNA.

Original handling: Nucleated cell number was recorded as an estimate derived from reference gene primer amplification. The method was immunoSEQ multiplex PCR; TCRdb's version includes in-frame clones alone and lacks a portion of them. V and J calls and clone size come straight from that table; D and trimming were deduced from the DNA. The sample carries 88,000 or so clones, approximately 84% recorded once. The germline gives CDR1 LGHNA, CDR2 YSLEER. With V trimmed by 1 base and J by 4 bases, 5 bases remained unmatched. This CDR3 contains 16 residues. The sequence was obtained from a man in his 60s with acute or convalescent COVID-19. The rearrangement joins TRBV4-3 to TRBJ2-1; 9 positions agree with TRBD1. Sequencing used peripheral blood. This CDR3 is CASSQGIGQGYNEQFF. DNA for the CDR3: TGCGCCAGCAGCCAAGGAATCGGACAGGGGTACAATGAGCAGTTCTTC.